Listed below are T cell receptor beta chains from one sample, sequenced in a study of blood T cell repertoires in COVID-19. Clones were read by immunoSEQ multiplex PCR, and TCRdb kept only the in-frame ones, dropping some. The sample has under 95,000 clones, approximately 90% seen once. Sequencing input: peripheral blood. Receptors were obtained from a man in his forties or fifties with COVID-19, enrolled during active disease. Each CDR3 is given with its conserved first and last residue. The D gene is left open where the match is weak. Size values are once, few and many counts, or a class for expanded clones, and some rows have none.

j_call clone_size v_call d_call cdr3_nt cdr3_aa
TRBJ2-3 - TRBV5-4 TRBD2 TGTGCCAGCTGGGGACTAGCGGGACCCACAGATACGCAGTATTTT CASWGLAGPTDTQYF
TRBJ2-5 - TRBV7-2 TRBD1 TGTGCCAGCAGGAATACAGGGGGCCCTGAGACCCAGTACTTC CASRNTGGPETQYF
TRBJ1-2 - TRBV5-1 TRBD1 TGCGCCAGCAGCTCCCAGGGGGCGCGGGATGGCTACACCTTC CASSSQGARDGYTF
TRBJ2-1 - TRBV5-1 TRBD2 TGCGCCAGCAGCTCCGGGACTAGCGGGGCCAATGAGCAGTTCTTC CASSSGTSGANEQFF
TRBJ2-5 - TRBV27 - TGTGCCAGCAGTGAGTACAGGAAAGAGACCCAGTACTTC CASSEYRKETQYF
TRBJ2-7 once TRBV10-3 - TGTGCCATCAGAAGCGGCAGCTCCTACGAGCAGTACTTC CAIRSGSSYEQYF
TRBJ2-5 - TRBV5-6 - TGTGCCAGCAGCCGCAGGCCACCCGGGACACAAACTCAAGAGACCCAGTACTTC CASSRRPPGTQTQETQYF
TRBJ2-2 - TRBV4-1 TRBD1 TGCGCCAGCAGCCGGATCGGACAGGGCGCGAACACCGGGGAGCTGTTTTTT CASSRIGQGANTGELFF
TRBJ1-2 few TRBV7-9 - TGTGCCAGCAGCCCCTGGGGCGGCCACTATGGCTACACCTTC CASSPWGGHYGYTF
TRBJ2-3 - TRBV14 - TGTGCCAGCAGCCGACCAAGGGGCCAGATAGGTACGCAGTATTTT CASSRPRGQIGTQYF
TRBJ2-2 - TRBV10-1 - TGCGCCAGCAGTGAGCGGGAGAGGTTGGGGGAGCTGTTTTTT CASSERERLGELFF
TRBJ1-6 - TRBV25-1 TRBD1 TGTGCCACCCAGCGAACAGGGGGCAATTCACCCCTCCACTTT CATQRTGGNSPLHF
TRBJ2-7 - TRBV7-2 TRBD1 TGTGCCAGCAGCTTACGACAGGGGGCCTACTACGAGCAGTACTTC CASSLRQGAYYEQYF
TRBJ1-1 - TRBV6-1 TRBD1 TGTGCCAGCAGTGATACAGGGGGCAACACTGAAGCTTTCTTT CASSDTGGNTEAFF
TRBJ1-2 - TRBV7-9 TRBD1 TGTGCCAGCAGCCAGGGGGACGGGTATGGCTACACCTTC CASSQGDGYGYTF
TRBJ1-2 - TRBV6-5 TRBD1 TGTGCCAGCGATAGGACAGGGGCGGGCTACACCTTC CASDRTGAGYTF
TRBJ1-2 - TRBV27 TRBD1 TGTGCCAGCAGTTCGGGGACAGGGTCCGGCTACACCTTC CASSSGTGSGYTF
TRBJ2-5 - TRBV6-6 - TGTGCCAGCAGCCCCGGTCGGGAGACCCAGTACTTC CASSPGRETQYF
TRBJ2-7 - TRBV6-2/TRBV6-3 - TGTGCCAGCAGTTCTGGACAGAGCTACGAGCAGTACTTC CASSSGQSYEQYF
TRBJ2-1 - TRBV7-9 TRBD2 TGTGCCAGCAGCGTCCTCCTAGCGGACAATGAGCAGTTCTTC CASSVLLADNEQFF
TRBJ2-4 - TRBV19 - TGTGCCAGTAGTATGGAAGGGAGGGGGGCCAAAAACATTCAGTACTTC CASSMEGRGAKNIQYF
TRBJ2-1 - TRBV11-2 TRBD2 TGTGCCAGCAGCTTTAACGGGAGGGCCGGCGATGAGCAGTTCTTC CASSFNGRAGDEQFF
TRBJ2-1 - TRBV6-1 - TGTGCCAGCAGTGAAATCGGCTACAATGAGCAGTTCTTC CASSEIGYNEQFF
TRBJ2-1 - TRBV11-2 - TGTGCCAGCAGCTTAGTAGTTGGTATCGGAGGCCAGGATGAGCAGTTCTTC CASSLVVGIGGQDEQFF
TRBJ2-3 - TRBV5-6 - TGTGCCAGCAGCTTGGGTTTAGCGGAGTTGGGAGATACGCAGTATTTT CASSLGLAELGDTQYF
TRBJ1-5 - TRBV28 - TGTGCCAGCAGTTCGGGGGGAGGTTTTGGTGGGAATCAGCCCCAGCATTTT CASSSGGGFGGNQPQHF
TRBJ2-5 - TRBV6-5 - TGTGCCAGCAGCGTAGATTGGCAAGAGACCCAGTACTTC CASSVDWQETQYF
TRBJ1-6 - TRBV11-3 TRBD1 TGTGCCAGCAGCCAGGGGGATAATTCACCCCTCCACTTT CASSQGDNSPLHF
TRBJ2-7 - TRBV7-2 TRBD1 TGTGCCAGCAGCTTAGACGGGACAGGATCCTACGAGCAGTACTTC CASSLDGTGSYEQYF
TRBJ2-1 - TRBV3-1/TRBV3-2 - TGTGCCAGCACCCCCCGCGGGGCCTTGGATGAGCAGTTCTTC CASTPRGALDEQFF
TRBJ2-7 - TRBV11-3 TRBD2 TGTGCCAGCAGCTCAATTCTAGCGGAGAATATTGAGCAGTACTTC CASSSILAENIEQYF
TRBJ1-4 - TRBV9 - TGTGCCAGCAGCGTAGGGGTATTGGGCCCCTATGAAAAACTGTTTTTT CASSVGVLGPYEKLFF
TRBJ2-4 - TRBV27 - TGTGCCAGCAGACCGGTAGAACGGGGAAACATTCAGTACTTC CASRPVERGNIQYF
TRBJ2-3 - TRBV19 - TGTGCCAGTAGCTCAGGGAATACGCAGTATTTT CASSSGNTQYF
TRBJ2-3 - TRBV6-5 TRBD2 TGTGCCAGTCGGACTAGCGGAGATACGCAGTATTTT CASRTSGDTQYF